This T cell receptor beta chain was sequenced for a study of T cells after yellow fever vaccination. At the level of the study: Researchers used SMART-Seq v4 Ultra Low Input to prepare fractions that had low cell numbers. Study observations and caveats: Though it reached lower strength, the secondary response hit its peak faster, day 5 versus 15.

This clonotype was observed a handful of times. Its antigen is undetermined. A 5'RACE template-switching step, the method used to make TCR cDNA, added a universal primer site and UMIs. TCRdb called the 5' RACE reads again in MiXCR, with one record for every CDR3 protein. The sample yields 350,000 to 550,000 distinct CDR3 sequences, about 19% seen once. The V gene's germline CDR1 is MGHRA and CDR2 YSYEKL. The V end was cut by 1 base, the J end by 0 bases, with 7 bases between. The CDR3 totals 15 residues. This specimen consisted of PBMCs, obtained before the yellow fever booster vaccination. The clonotype was recovered from a man between 18 and 35 years old who received the YFV17D yellow fever vaccine. The chain joins TRBV4-1 to TRBJ1-5; a weak D match, TRBD1 (5 bases). This chain's CDR3 is CASSQGQSSNQPQHF. In DNA form, the CDR3 reads TGCGCCAGCAGCCAAGGACAGTCTAGCAATCAGCCCCAGCATTTT.